The T cell receptor (beta chain) described here comes from a study of shared clonotypes between healthy human individuals. Findings and limits, study-wide: Non-shared clonotypes were found to have lower generation probabilities than the clonotypes that were shared by all four of the sorted-subset donors.

The study enrolled healthy HIV-negative adults without recent acute infections or vaccinations as donors. CD4+ cell separation produced CD45RA+ naive and CD45RA-negative memory subsets. Germline assignment: CDR1 SNHLY and CDR2 FYNNEI. The length of the CDR3 is 12 residues. Trimming removed 3 bases from V and 12 bases from J, with 12 bases in between. Sequencing used immunoSEQ multiplex PCR; TCRdb keeps in-frame clones, though not all of them. The sample has about 2.4 million clones; roughly 93% are singletons. The table lists this clone with a count of one. The antigen is undetermined. Sequencing was done on a sample of naive CD4+ T cells from PBMCs. The subset here: CD45RA+ positively selected. This clonotype originated in a man aged 18 to 29 in good health. Some clones in this sample may be carry-over from other donors' samples. The rearrangement links TRBV2 to TRBJ2-1; maybe TRBD2 (6 bases). CDR3: CASSDRTKAQFF. As DNA, the CDR3 is TGTGCCAGCAGTGATCGGACTAAGGCGCAGTTCTTC.